A selection of T cell receptor beta chains follows, all from one sample in a study of early T cells in non-severe SARS-CoV-2 infection. Using its own MiXCR run on the 5' RACE reads, TCRdb lists one record per CDR3 protein. Counted here are about 59,000 distinct CDR3 sequences, less than 15% occurring once; the ten biggest clones make up about 10%. Sequences were derived from whole blood, sampled at baseline. All receptors come from an adult who was a healthcare worker with PCR-confirmed SARS-CoV-2 infection or an uninfected control (not recorded which). Both conserved end residues are trimmed from each CDR3. Not all rows give a size; the values are once, few, many and, for expanded clones, a class.

V gene,clone size,CDR3 protein
TRBV27,-,ASSVISGTDQPQH
TRBV9,medium-sized,ASSVWWWSGGSRGETQY
TRBV7-2,many,ASSLVGGMTTEAF
TRBV12-3/TRBV12-4,few,ASSFGRGYT
TRBV27,-,ASSLLGIAYEQY
TRBV7-9,many,ASSLSNQPQH
TRBV7-2,few,ASSPKWGQETQY
TRBV12-3/TRBV12-4,few,ASRPTGGGNQPQH
TRBV20-1,-,SARDPGLAGPNPYEQY
TRBV4-1,-,ASSQDPQMNTEAF
TRBV13,-,ASSPRRQGRSEQY
TRBV21-1,-,ASSRDRGHSNQPQH
TRBV7-6,few,ASGGAGLSSYNEQF
TRBV11-2,few,ASSSPTGTGEQY
TRBV4-3,-,ASSQGVTSGSGEQF
TRBV5-1,few,ASSSDSANYGYT
TRBV27,few,ASRDRLYEQY
TRBV2,many,ASTPPGGITEAF
TRBV20-1,few,SAFISGGPPYEQY
TRBV20-1,-,SASLGQPNSPLH
TRBV20-1,-,SARARPLLAGGATIIQY
TRBV7-9,few,ASSLGWAAGESAETQY
TRBV6-5,few,ASSYVRAPIEAF
TRBV5-1,few,ASSLDSGAKETQY
TRBV15,-,ATSYRQGANEQF
TRBV4-1,-,ASSQALLASLYEQY
TRBV6-2/TRBV6-3,-,ASLELRQNTEAF
TRBV6-1,few,ASSVRDRGNYGYT
TRBV4-1,few,ASAQGGPDTQY
TRBV7-8,many,ASSPRRDPGSEAF
TRBV6-2/TRBV6-3,-,ASSIELSSYEQY
TRBV4-1,many,ASSQGVRGWTEAF
TRBV27,-,ASSLFPGDYGYT
TRBV30,-,AWRRVGELF
TRBV7-8,many,ASSLRDGTLSGANVLT
TRBV14,few,ASSRRVTGPYNEQF
TRBV6-6,few,ASVPLGRNYGYT
TRBV18,few,ASSPGGSPYSNQPQH